This TCR beta chain was obtained from a study of T cells in Graves' hyperthyroidism and ophthalmopathy. Trimming cost V 4 bases and J 6 bases, with 13 bases left between them. From germline, CDR1 is SGHTA and CDR2 FQGTGA. This CDR3 is built from 13 residues. This clonotype was seen many times. RNA transcripts yielded amplified TCR beta CDR3 regions. In the first-round RT-PCR of the TCR CDR3, the HTBI primer set was used. TCRdb recomputed calls from the multiplex PCR reads with MiXCR, one row per CDR3 protein. Among a few hundred thousand distinct CDR3 sequences, more than 12% were seen once, and the ten largest hold roughly a fifth.

Sequenced sample: blood. This sequence was found in a woman in her twenties or thirties with Graves' ophthalmopathy. The rearrangement joins TRBV7-3 to TRBJ2-7, with D possibly matching TRBD1 (5 bases). CDR3 protein: CASSSTVRGEQYF. CDR3 in DNA: TGTGCCAGCAGCTCAACCGTTAGGGGCGAGCAGTACTTC.